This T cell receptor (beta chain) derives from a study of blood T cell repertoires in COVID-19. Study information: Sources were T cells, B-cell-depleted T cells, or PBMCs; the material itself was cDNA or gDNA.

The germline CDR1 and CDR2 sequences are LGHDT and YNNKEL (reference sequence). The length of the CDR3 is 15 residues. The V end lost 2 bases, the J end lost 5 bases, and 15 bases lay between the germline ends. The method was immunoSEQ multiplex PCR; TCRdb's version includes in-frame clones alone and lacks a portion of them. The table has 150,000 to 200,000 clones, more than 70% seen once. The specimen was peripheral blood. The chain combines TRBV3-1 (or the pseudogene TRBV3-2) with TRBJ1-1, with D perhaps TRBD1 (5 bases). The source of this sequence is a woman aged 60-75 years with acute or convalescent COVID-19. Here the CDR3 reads CASSQIGAGGTEAFF. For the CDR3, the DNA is TGTGCCAGCAGCCAAATAGGGGCCGGAGGGACTGAAGCTTTCTTT.